This T cell receptor (beta chain) emerged from a study of cytomegalovirus exposure and HLA in healthy donors. At the level of the study: Assignment to the Caucasian-associated ancestry cluster applied to more than 75% of the approximately 420 genotyped donors. Study-wide findings and caveats: CMV serostatus was the only recorded immune exposure for donors.

The CDR3 loop spans 14 amino acids. The germline gives CDR1 SQVTM, CDR2 ANQGSEA. The PCR was carried out with 60 Vbeta primers and 13 Jbeta primers. The assay was immunoSEQ multiplex PCR, and TCRdb's table has in-frame clones only and misses some. The listing contains around 70,000 clones. As regards this clone: Its target is not known. At one of its ends the junction is not consistent with the germline gene, which may arise from a read error.

The TCR originated in a female donor in good health and CMV-seropositive. The chain joins TRBV29-1 to TRBJ1-1; 8 bases line up with TRBD1. Sequenced sample: PBMCs. CDR3 DNA sequence: TGCAACGAGGACAGGGAAAATGGGGACACTGAAGATTTCTTT. This translates into CNEDRENGDTEDFF.